The clone carrying this TCR delta chain was observed many times. CDR3 length equals 13 residues. CDR1 is TSWWSYY and CDR2 is QGS in the germline V gene. Trimming removed 1 base from V and 1 base from J, with 4 bases in between. The data stem from a study of γδ T cells in repeated Plasmodium falciparum infection. Bulk repertoires came from Vgamma9/Vdelta2+ or Vdelta2-negative gammadelta T cells flow-sorted from PBMC. TCRdb reran clone calling via CATT on the multiplex PCR reads. This sample yields roughly 86,000 delta-chain clones, of which roughly 1.4% are seen a single time; about 10% belongs to the top ten.

The chain combines TRDV1 with TRDJ1; D is undetermined. Input material: gamma-delta T cells from blood. The TCR comes from a pool of human donors (malaria-infected and uninfected, not separated). The CDR3 here is CALGEQGTDKLIF. The CDR3 nucleotides are TGTGCTCTTGGGGAACAGGGCACCGATAAACTCATCTTT.